These 6 T cell receptor beta chains came from one sample sequenced in a study of T cell changes during pregnancy in multiple sclerosis. TCRdb keeps only in-frame clones here, not all; method: immunoSEQ multiplex PCR. The table lists some 140,000 clones, about 96% of them singletons, with around 0.46% in the top ten. The material sequenced was peripheral blood, taken after pregnancy. These receptors all come from a female donor with multiple sclerosis, enrolled in a pregnancy study.

The rearrangement links TRBV6-5 to TRBJ1-1; D is unclear. The ends were cut back, 2 bases at V and 0 bases at J, with 7 bases in the middle. Germline V gene data show CDR1 as MNHEY and CDR2 as SVGAGI. The CDR3 has 14 residues. In DNA, the CDR3 is TGTGCCAGCAGTTACCGAGCATTGAACACTGAAGCTTTCTTT. This translates into CASSYRALNTEAFF.

The rearrangement joins TRBV30 to TRBJ2-7; TRBD1 agrees at 11 bases. V shed 3 bases, J shed 4 bases, and the junction held 2 bases outside the gene matches. This CDR3 has 13 amino acids. The V gene's germline CDR1 is GTSNPN and CDR2 SVGIG (reference sequence). The DNA of the CDR3 is TGTGCCTGGAGCGGGACAGGGGGGTACGAGCAGTACTTC. It specifies CAWSGTGGYEQYF.

Of note for this clone: Other DNA variants within this sample encode the same CDR3. The CDR3, as DNA: TGTGCCAGCAGTCCGGGACTTGCCTACGAGCAGTACTTC. Amino acids: CASSPGLAYEQYF. This chain links TRBV27 with TRBJ2-7, with a possible D match to TRBD2 (6 bases). V lost 5 bases, J lost 2 bases, and 10 bases lay in between. CDR1 and CDR2 from the germline V gene are MNHEY and SMNVEV (reference sequence). This CDR3 region has 13 residues.

The CDR3 DNA reads as TGTGCCAGCAGCTTTACTAGCGAAGAGCAGTTCTTC. The encoded protein is CASSFTSEEQFF. This chain connects TRBV11-2 to TRBJ2-1; 7 bases map to TRBD2. CDR1 SGHAT and CDR2 FQNNGV come from the germline V gene. V gave up 3 bases and J gave up 10 bases; unmatched junction bases: 3. The CDR3 length is 12 residues. The complete variable domain, with remaining parts taken from reference TRBV11-2 and TRBJ2-1, reads EAGVAQSPRYKIIEKRQSVAFWCNPISGHATLYWYQQILGQGPKLLIQFQNNGVVDDSQLPKDRFSAERLKGVDSTLKIQPAKLEDSAVYLCASSFTSEEQFFGPGTRLTVL.

This clone was detected only once. V and J are TRBV7-9 and TRBJ2-7; D remains unclear. Trimming pared 1 base from V and 5 bases from J, leaving 6 bases between. The CDR3 runs 12 residues. CDR1 SEHNR and CDR2 FQNEAQ come from the germline V gene (reference sequence). This chain's CDR3 is CASSLGLNEQYF. The CDR3, as DNA: TGTGCCAGCAGCTTAGGACTGAACGAGCAGTACTTC.

This sequence joins TRBV30 and TRBJ1-1, with 9 bases matching TRBD1. This CDR3 is 15 amino acids long. With V trimmed by 0 bases and J by 6 bases, 8 bases remained unmatched. Germline V gives CDR1 GTSNPN, CDR2 SVGIG (reference sequence). The CDR3 sequence: CAWSVGHRGQAEAFF. CDR3 bases: TGTGCCTGGAGTGTAGGGCACAGGGGGCAGGCTGAAGCTTTCTTT.